Below are 29 T cell receptor beta chains sequenced from a single sample in a study of technical replicates of blood from a handful of donors. Generated by immunoSEQ multiplex PCR, the TCRdb table keeps only in-frame clones and is missing some. Here the sample spans approximately 77,000 clones, approximately 94% being singletons. Sequencing was carried out using T cells isolated from PBMCs. The receptors shown here come from a human donor in good health.

The chain employs TRBV6-6 and TRBJ1-1; 9 bases align to TRBD1. This CDR3 spans 16 amino acids. After removal of 4 bases from V and 2 bases from J, the junction contained 8 bases not matched to a gene. In germline, CDR1 is MNHNY, CDR2 SVGAGI (reference sequence). This CDR3 reads CASSLPGQGPNTEAFF. CDR3 DNA sequence: TGTGCCAGCAGTTTGCCGGGACAGGGACCTAACACTGAAGCTTTCTTT.

The chain combines TRBV4-2 with TRBJ2-2, with D tentatively TRBD1 (5 bases). This CDR3 has 18 amino acids. Germline CDR1 and CDR2: LGHNA and YNFKEQ. V lost 5 bases and J lost 1, with 20 bases in between. Here the CDR3 reads CASSLSHRAGKNTGELFF. The CDR3 nucleotides are TGTGCCAGCAGCTTATCACACCGGGCAGGGAAGAACACCGGGGAGCTGTTTTTT.

This clone was seen a few times. The chain recombines TRBV6-4 with TRBJ1-2, with 8 nucleotides matching TRBD1. The germline V gene encodes CDR1 MRHNA and CDR2 SNTAGT. The ends lost 2 bases at V and 7 bases at J; junction bases unmatched: 6. This CDR3 contains 14 residues. The CDR3 DNA is TGTGCCAGCAGTGACGGCCAGGGGGCGAGTGGCTACACCTTC. Translation: CASSDGQGASGYTF.

The chain couples TRBV19 to TRBJ2-5; 9 nucleotides line up with TRBD2. The CDR3 length is 17 residues. CDR1 and CDR2 (germline): LNHDA, SQIVND (reference sequence). Trimming took 7 bases from V and 2 from J; bases not matched to a gene: 14. CDR3 loop: CASTLSWGGRAQETQYF. The CDR3 coding sequence is TGTGCCAGTACCTTGTCGTGGGGCGGGAGGGCGCAAGAGACCCAGTACTTC.

CDR3 region: CASSHGQGNLGGYTF. The CDR3 nucleotides read TGCGCCAGCAGCCATGGACAGGGGAACCTCGGTGGCTACACCTTC. The rearrangement joins TRBV4-1 to TRBJ1-2; TRBD1 matches 9 bases. J gave up 7 bases and V 3 bases, and 9 bases lay outside the gene matches. The CDR3 sequence is 15 residues long. The germline V gene has CDR1 MGHRA and CDR2 YSYEKL.

This clone showed up just once. J is TRBJ2-3 and V is TRBV13, with 7 bases aligning to TRBD2. The CDR3 is 15 residues long. With V trimmed by 3 bases and J by 5 bases, 8 bases remained unmatched. Germline V gives CDR1 PRHDT, CDR2 FYEKMQ (reference sequence). The CDR3, as DNA: TGTGCCAGCAGCTTCCGGGAGGAGGAAGGAGATACGCAGTATTTT. This codes for CASSFREEEGDTQYF.

CDR3 nucleotides: TGTGCCAGCTCACCAACCCCAGGGTCTAGCACAGATACGCAGTATTTT. This gives the protein CASSPTPGSSTDTQYF. The chain employs TRBV18 and TRBJ2-3; D may be TRBD1 (5 bases). Germline CDR1 reads KGHSH; CDR2 reads LQKENI. V was cut by 2 bases and J by 0 bases, with 12 bases left in between. The CDR3 contains 16 residues.

The CDR3 spells CASRAASGNTIYF. DNA of the CDR3: TGTGCCAGCAGAGCAGCGTCTGGAAACACCATATATTTT. This rearrangement joins TRBV6-5 to TRBJ1-3; D not certain. The CDR3 covers 13 residues. Trimming left V 6 bases short and J 1 base short, with 7 bases between. Germline V gene lookup returns CDR1 MNHEY and CDR2 SVGAGI.

The chain carries TRBV11-3 and TRBJ2-4, with a possible D match to TRBD2 (5 bases). The CDR3 length is 17 residues. Trimming cost V 0 bases and J 0 bases, with 12 bases left between them. CDR1 is SGHNT, CDR2 YENEEA, per germline. The chain's CDR3 is CASSLDSGIPAKNIQYF. CDR3 nucleotides: TGTGCCAGCAGCTTAGATTCGGGAATTCCAGCCAAAAACATTCAGTACTTC.

V usage is TRBV7-9 and J usage is TRBJ1-1; TRBD1 might be the D (5 bases). The germline CDR1 and CDR2 sequences are SEHNR and FQNEAQ (reference sequence). V dropped 3 bases and J dropped 4 bases, with 12 bases sitting between them. This CDR3 has 14 amino acids. CDR3 nucleotides: TGTGCCAGCAGCTTGCAGGGTTCCGGCACTGAAGCTTTCTTT. This gives the protein CASSLQGSGTEAFF.

This rearrangement joins TRBV10-3 to TRBJ2-7, with D possibly being TRBD1 (6 bases). Trimming cost V 5 bases and J 0 bases, with 8 bases left between them. In germline, CDR1 is ENHRY, CDR2 SYGVKD. This CDR3 is built from 13 residues. The CDR3 DNA sequence: TGTGCCATCAGTACAGGGCTCTCCTACGAGCAGTACTTC. This sequence encodes CAISTGLSYEQYF.

The chain recombines TRBV9 with TRBJ2-7; no firm D call. The CDR3 spans 13 residues. The V end was cut by 4 bases, the J end by 5 bases, with 13 bases between. Germline CDR1 and CDR2: SGDLS and YYNGEE. In DNA, the CDR3 is TGTGCCAGCAGCCCCGGGTACGGTAACGAGCAGTACTTC. It translates to CASSPGYGNEQYF.

The V call is TRBV5-8, the J call TRBJ1-5; TRBD1 matches at 9 bases. This CDR3 has 15 amino acids. Per germline, CDR1 SGHTS and CDR2 YDEGEE. The V and J ends lost 4 bases and 3 bases, in that order; junction bases with no gene match: 5. CDR3 in DNA: TGTGCCAGCAGCCGGGACAGGGCTAACAATCAGCCCCAGCATTTT. As protein: CASSRDRANNQPQHF.

This clone came up once. The chain uses TRBV5-1 and TRBJ1-3; D ambiguous. The germline V gene encodes CDR1 SGHRS and CDR2 YFSETQ. Trimming shortened V by 0 bases and J by 2 bases, and 6 bases separated the two germline ends. The CDR3 runs to 14 residues. CDR3 loop: CASSLGRAGNTIYF. CDR3 DNA: TGCGCCAGCAGCTTGGGTCGGGCTGGAAACACCATATATTTT.

The chain employs TRBV11-2 and TRBJ1-1; 7 positions agree with TRBD1. Germline V gene data show CDR1 as SGHAT and CDR2 as FQNNGV. The CDR3 runs to 17 residues. V lost 4 bases to trimming and J lost 5 bases; unmatched junction nucleotides: 16. CDR3 protein: CASSSPNRLDRTTEAFF. As DNA, the CDR3 is TGTGCCAGCAGCTCGCCTAACCGTTTGGACAGGACGACTGAAGCTTTCTTT. Using reference TRBV11-2 and TRBJ1-1 for the parts outside the CDR3, the full variable domain is EAGVAQSPRYKIIEKRQSVAFWCNPISGHATLYWYQQILGQGPKLLIQFQNNGVVDDSQLPKDRFSAERLKGVDSTLKIQPAKLEDSAVYLCASSSPNRLDRTTEAFFGQGTRLTVV.

The gene calls are TRBV28 and TRBJ1-5, with D maybe TRBD1 (6 bases). Germline V lookup: CDR1 MDHEN, CDR2 SYDVKM. The CDR3 has 14 residues. V was cut by 7 bases and J by 10 bases, with 20 bases left in between. The chain's CDR3 is CASNPQGRIYPQHF. CDR3 bases: TGTGCCAGCAACCCCCAGGGGAGAATTTATCCCCAGCATTTT.

The chain's CDR3 is CASSDYRDRVGGYTF. CDR3 DNA: TGCGCCAGCAGCGATTACCGGGACAGGGTCGGTGGCTACACCTTC. This chain links TRBV4-3 with TRBJ1-2, with 9 bases fitting TRBD1. Per germline, CDR1 LGHNA and CDR2 YSLEER. After removal of 5 bases from V and 7 bases from J, the junction contained 11 bases not matched to a gene. The CDR3 is 15 amino acids.

The rearrangement uses TRBV5-1 and TRBJ2-1; 8 nucleotides line up with TRBD1. Germline-derived CDR1 and CDR2 are SGHRS and YFSETQ. V was pared by 3 bases and J by 8 bases, with 10 bases of the junction left unmatched. This CDR3 has 15 residues. CDR3 nucleotide sequence: TGCGCCAGCAGCTCCCAGGGGGCGCGGGGCCATGAGCAGTTCTTC. Its protein product is CASSSQGARGHEQFF.

The CDR3: CASTTPSGRASGETQYF. Here the CDR3 DNA reads TGTGCCAGCACTACACCTAGCGGGAGGGCCTCAGGAGAGACCCAGTACTTC. The chain is built from TRBV2 and TRBJ2-5; 12 nucleotides agree with TRBD2. This CDR3 is 17 amino acids long. CDR1 and CDR2 (germline): SNHLY, FYNNEI. The junction had 13 bases not matched to a gene; V was cut back by 7 bases and J by 4 bases.

This chain joins TRBV6-6 and TRBJ1-1, with TRBD1 identical over 10 bases. The length of the CDR3 is 14 residues. V dropped 6 bases and J dropped 1; count of bases not matched to a gene: 2. Looked up from germline, CDR1 is MNHNY and CDR2 is SVGAGI (reference sequence). The CDR3: CASSRQGANTEAFF. The CDR3 nucleotides read TGTGCCAGCAGCCGACAGGGGGCGAACACTGAAGCTTTCTTT.

The chain uses TRBV5-1 and TRBJ2-7; TRBD2 is a possible D gene (6 bases). CDR1 is SGHRS and CDR2 is YFSETQ in the germline V gene. This CDR3 has 12 residues. V was shortened by 5 bases and J by 6 bases, with 12 bases between the two germline ends. The CDR3 is CASRFVEGEQYF. As DNA, the CDR3 is TGCGCCAGCAGGTTCGTGGAGGGCGAGCAGTACTTC.

This chain joins TRBV11-1 and TRBJ2-3, with TRBD2 identical over 12 bases. Germline CDR1 is SGHAT and CDR2 is FQDESV (reference sequence). The CDR3 runs to 16 residues. V shed 5 bases, J shed 2 bases, and the junction held 5 bases outside the gene matches. CDR3 DNA sequence: TGTGCCAGCAGCCCCGGGACTAGCGGGCACACAGATACGCAGTATTTT. This encodes CASSPGTSGHTDTQYF.

The V and J genes are TRBV29-1 and TRBJ1-2; 8 nucleotides match TRBD1. There are 12 residues in the CDR3. The ends lost 7 bases at V and 2 bases at J; junction bases unmatched: 3. Per the germline V gene, CDR1 is SQVTM and CDR2 is ANQGSEA. The CDR3 bases are TGCAGCGCCCGGGACAGGAACTATGGCTACACCTTC. Its protein product is CSARDRNYGYTF.

The chain links TRBV5-6 to TRBJ2-1; 8 nucleotides line up with TRBD1. Trimming removed 6 bases from V and 6 bases from J; junction bases left unmatched: 14. The CDR3 sequence is 16 residues long. Germline CDR1 and CDR2: SGHDT and YYEEEE. The CDR3 protein is CASTRRGLGYGNEQFF. For the CDR3, the DNA is TGTGCCAGCACACGCAGGGGGCTAGGCTACGGCAATGAGCAGTTCTTC.

This chain links TRBV14 with TRBJ2-1; possibly TRBD1 for D (6 bases). Between the trimmed V and J ends, which lost 0 bases and 0 bases, there was a span of 9 bases. The length of the CDR3 is 16 residues. CDR1 and CDR2 (germline): SGHDN, FVKESK. CDR3 bases: TGTGCCAGCAGCCAAGAAAGGGGGTCCTCCTACAATGAGCAGTTCTTC. Amino acids: CASSQERGSSYNEQFF.

The chain employs TRBV11-3 and TRBJ1-1; perhaps TRBD1 as D (5 bases). Trimming pared 5 bases from V and 5 bases from J, leaving 18 bases between. This CDR3 is 15 amino acids long. Looked up from germline, CDR1 is SGHNT and CDR2 is YENEEA. The CDR3: CASSPEAQAYTEAFF. CDR3 nucleotides: TGTGCCAGCAGCCCTGAGGCACAGGCTTATACTGAAGCTTTCTTT.

This clone was seen just once. The V and J genes are TRBV5-8 and TRBJ2-2, with 10 bases fitting TRBD1. V was pared by 6 bases and J by 5 bases, with 7 bases of the junction left unmatched. The germline CDR1 and CDR2 sequences are SGHTS and YDEGEE. The length of the CDR3 is 15 residues. The CDR3 sequence: CASTFGTGVTGELFF. DNA for the CDR3: TGTGCCAGCACCTTCGGGACAGGGGTAACCGGGGAGCTGTTTTTT.

This clone appeared a single time. This chain links TRBV5-6 with TRBJ1-5, with a weak D call TRBD1 (5 bases). This CDR3 is 15 amino acids long. The germline CDR1 and CDR2 sequences are SGHDT and YYEEEE. V lost 1 base to trimming and J lost 7 bases, with 15 bases between them. As DNA, the CDR3 is TGTGCCAGCAGCTTGCCTAGAGGACACGTCCAGCCCCAGCATTTT. This gives the protein CASSLPRGHVQPQHF. Full variable domain (outside the CDR3, taken from reference TRBV5-6 and TRBJ1-5): DAGVTQSPTHLIKTRGQQVTLRCSPKSGHDTVSWYQQALGQGPQFIFQYYEEEERQRGNFPDRFSGHQFPNYSSELNVNALLLGDSALYLCASSLPRGHVQPQHFGDGTRLSIL.

The chain uses TRBV2 and TRBJ2-7; 8 nucleotides align to TRBD1. The CDR3 totals 14 residues. Germline V gives CDR1 SNHLY, CDR2 FYNNEI. V gave up 4 bases and J gave up 4 bases; unmatched junction bases: 6. Here the CDR3 reads CASSVPDRAYEQYF. CDR3 DNA: TGTGCCAGCAGTGTCCCGGACAGGGCTTACGAGCAGTACTTC.